One and the same sample provided the 16 T cell receptor beta chains below, sequenced in a study of cytomegalovirus exposure and HLA in healthy donors. TCRdb's table, derived via immunoSEQ multiplex PCR, lists solely in-frame clones and lacks some. The sample yields about 150,000 clones, about nine tenths seen once. Sequenced material: PBMCs. The receptors were gathered from a woman in her 30s in good health and CMV-seropositive.

The rearrangement joins TRBV7-8 to TRBJ1-5; possibly TRBD1 for D (5 bases). The CDR3 covers 14 residues. V was clipped by 8 bases and J by 0 bases, with 11 bases between them. The germline V gene has CDR1 SGHVS and CDR2 FQNEAQ. DNA for the CDR3: TGTGCCAGCGCACGGGGGGATAGCAATCAGCCCCAGCATTTT. Its translation is CASARGDSNQPQHF.

The chain carries TRBV27 and TRBJ2-1; D perhaps matches TRBD2 (5 bases). CDR3 length equals 15 residues. Trimming cost V 2 bases and J 0 bases, with 8 bases left between them. Germline V CDR1 and CDR2: MNHEY, SMNVEV (reference sequence). Here the CDR3 reads CASSLAGPSYNEQFF. CDR3 DNA sequence: TGTGCCAGCAGTTTAGCGGGTCCCTCCTACAATGAGCAGTTCTTC.

This chain links TRBV5-5 with TRBJ2-3; a weak D match, TRBD1 (5 bases). Germline assignment: CDR1 SGHKS and CDR2 YYEKEE (reference sequence). V was pared by 0 bases and J by 0 bases, with 8 bases between. The CDR3 loop spans 15 amino acids. CDR3 bases: TGTGCCAGCAGCTTGGTCCAGGGCAGCACAGATACGCAGTATTTT. Its protein is CASSLVQGSTDTQYF.

In this sample, this clone turned up once. The chain joins TRBV5-1 to TRBJ2-1, with a tentative D call TRBD2 (5 bases). The germline V and J ends were trimmed by 4 bases and 9 bases, with 23 bases remaining between them. The CDR3 has 16 amino acids. The germline V gene encodes CDR1 SGHRS and CDR2 YFSETQ. The CDR3 region is CASSPGLAHLNSEQFF. CDR3 nucleotide sequence: TGCGCCAGCAGCCCGGGGTTGGCGCACCTAAACAGTGAGCAGTTCTTC.

The sample holds one count of this clone. The chain uses TRBV7-9 and TRBJ1-3, with D hard to call. Trimming stripped 3 bases from V and 0 bases from J, with 12 bases between. This CDR3 has 16 amino acids. The germline gives CDR1 SEHNR, CDR2 FQNEAQ (reference sequence). The CDR3 bases are TGTGCCAGCAGCTTGGCCCCGGGGAGCTCTGGAAACACCATATATTTT. Protein product: CASSLAPGSSGNTIYF.

This clone was observed a few times. This rearrangement joins TRBV2 to TRBJ2-3, with 9 bases identical to TRBD2. The CDR3 is 13 residues long. J lost 5 bases, V lost 7 bases, and 4 bases had no gene match. Per the germline V gene, CDR1 is SNHLY and CDR2 is FYNNEI. DNA of the CDR3: TGTGCCAGCATTCAGACTAGCGGAGATACGCAGTATTTT. This sequence encodes CASIQTSGDTQYF.

This rearrangement joins TRBV28 to TRBJ1-1; 7 nucleotides match TRBD1. V lost 6 bases to trimming and J lost 7 bases; unmatched junction nucleotides: 14. Germline values: CDR1 MDHEN, CDR2 SYDVKM. The CDR3 extends over 15 amino acids. Here the CDR3 DNA reads TGTGCCAGCAGCACCCGACAGGGTGGGAAGAATGAAGCTTTCTTT. Its protein is CASSTRQGGKNEAFF.

V usage is TRBV4-1 and J usage is TRBJ2-1, with D possibly matching TRBD2 (6 bases). The V gene lost 1 base and the J gene lost 4 bases, with 8 bases spanning the gap. The CDR3 loop spans 14 amino acids. Germline assignment: CDR1 MGHRA and CDR2 YSYEKL. The DNA for the CDR3 is TGCGCCAGCAGCCAAGGAGGGAGGTACAATGAGCAGTTCTTC. This encodes CASSQGGRYNEQFF.

The J gene is TRBJ1-5, the V gene TRBV5-1; 7 bases match TRBD1. This CDR3 has 14 residues. V shed 4 bases and J 6 bases; nucleotides not matched to a gene: 7. The germline gives CDR1 SGHRS, CDR2 YFSETQ. CDR3: CASSPQGVGQPQHF. The CDR3 DNA reads TGCGCCAGCAGCCCCCAGGGGGTTGGTCAGCCCCAGCATTTT.

V gene TRBV10-1 combines with J gene TRBJ2-7; D remains unclear. This CDR3 has 13 residues. V was clipped by 5 bases and J by 1 base, with 9 bases between them. Germline V gives CDR1 WNHNN, CDR2 SYGVQD (reference sequence). CDR3 coding DNA: TGCGCCAGCAGTTCCTCAGGATCCTACGAGCAGTACTTC. It yields the protein CASSSSGSYEQYF.

V is TRBV5-1 and J is TRBJ2-7; TRBD2 might be the D (6 bases). The germline V gene has CDR1 SGHRS and CDR2 YFSETQ. Trimming left V 3 bases short and J 6 bases short, with 16 bases between. The CDR3 covers 14 residues. The CDR3 sequence: CASSSRDWDSEQYF. CDR3 nucleotide sequence: TGCGCCAGCAGCTCCCGGGACTGGGATAGCGAGCAGTACTTC.

V usage is TRBV4-2 and J usage is TRBJ2-3, with a possible D match to TRBD2 (7 bases). CDR3 length: 17 amino acids. Germline V gives CDR1 LGHNA, CDR2 YNFKEQ. With 0 bases removed from V and 3 bases from J, the gap between germline ends came to 16 bases. CDR3 bases: TGTGCCAGCAGCCAAGAGGGCCCTGCGGGGGCTACAGATACGCAGTATTTT. It translates to CASSQEGPAGATDTQYF.

Here the CDR3 DNA reads TGTGCCAGCAGAGGGGGGGCGCTATGGAACACTGAAGCTTTCTTT. Translating it yields CASRGGALWNTEAFF. The chain couples TRBV28 to TRBJ1-1, with D possibly matching TRBD1 (6 bases). The CDR3 has 15 residues. Germline V gives CDR1 MDHEN, CDR2 SYDVKM. V dropped 6 bases and J dropped 1 base, with 15 bases sitting between them.

V gene TRBV27 combines with J gene TRBJ1-4, with TRBD1 matching over 8 bases. The CDR3 has 14 amino acids. Per the germline V gene, CDR1 is MNHEY and CDR2 is SMNVEV (reference sequence). With 8 bases clipped from V and 6 bases from J, the junction kept 8 bases outside the gene matches. DNA of the CDR3: TGTGCCAGCGGCCCGGGGACAGGTTATGAAAAACTGTTTTTT. Translation gives CASGPGTGYEKLFF.

The J gene is TRBJ2-2, the V gene TRBV25-1; no firm D call. The ends were cut back, 2 bases at V and 6 bases at J, with 7 bases in the middle. Germline lookup yields CDR1 MGHDK and CDR2 SYGVNS. The CDR3 covers 13 residues. The CDR3 DNA reads as TGTGCCAGCAGTGAAAGCTCTCCCGGGGAGCTGTTTTTT. Encoded protein: CASSESSPGELFF. The whole variable domain, filled in from reference TRBV25-1 and TRBJ2-2, reads EADIYQTPRYLVIGTGKKITLECSQTMGHDKMYWYQQDPGMELHLIHYSYGVNSTEKGDLSSESTVSRIRTEHFPLTLESARPSHTSQYLCASSESSPGELFFGEGSRLTVL.

V gene TRBV5-3 combines with J gene TRBJ2-2, with 13 bases that match TRBD2. TRBV5-3 has ORF status, its function being uncertain. CDR3 length: 16 amino acids. Trimming at V came to 5 bases and at J to 1 base, leaving 2 bases not matched to a gene. The CDR3 bases are TGTGCCAGAAGTGGACTAGCGGGAGAGAACACCGGGGAGCTGTTTTTT. Translated: CARSGLAGENTGELFF.